This TCR beta chain was found in a study of blood T cell repertoires in COVID-19. Whole-study context: Acute and convalescent COVID-19 samples came from the United States, Italy and Spain. Sources were T cells, B-cell-depleted T cells, or PBMCs; the material itself was cDNA or gDNA.

Original data processing: Scientists estimated how many nucleated cells there were by amplifying reference gene primers. The assay was immunoSEQ multiplex PCR, and TCRdb's table has in-frame clones only and misses some. The V and J calls and clone size are taken from that table; D and trimming were inferred from the DNA. The sample has around 250,000 clones, 84% seen once; the top ten hold 8% to 9.5%. The germline gives CDR1 PRHDT, CDR2 FYEKMQ (reference sequence). CDR3 length equals 13 residues. The trim removed 0 bases at V and 10 bases at J, leaving 4 bases unmatched. The clonotype originates from a human donor in a cohort sampled during active COVID-19. The sequenced sample consisted of peripheral blood. The rearrangement links TRBV13 to TRBJ1-1; 8 nucleotides line up with TRBD1. The CDR3 region has the DNA TGTGCCAGCAGCTTAGGGGGACAGGCCGCAGCTTTCTTT. It specifies CASSLGGQAAAFF.